This entry is about one T cell receptor beta chain. Its antigen is currently unknown. V lost 4 bases and J lost 0, with 9 bases in between. CDR3 length: 14 residues. The V gene's germline CDR1 is SGHVS and CDR2 FNYEAQ. These donors counted as nominally healthy when sampled, but unrecorded immune exposures were likely. With 60 Vbeta and 13 Jbeta primers, the PCR was carried out. Clones were sequenced by immunoSEQ multiplex PCR, and TCRdb holds only the in-frame ones, with some missing. The sample consists of over 75,000 clones, around three quarters of them appearing once. This sample stems from a study of cytomegalovirus exposure and HLA in healthy donors. About the research overall: Samples from HLA-typed donors yielded some 85 million unique TCRs in an early data release. The study's findings and limits: Per published accounts, TCR beta sequences correctly predicted the HLA-A and HLA-B alleles of most subjects. As a later analysis showed, a missense DCLRE1C variant was linked to trimming of TCR beta V- and J-genes.

The genes are TRBV7-6 and TRBJ1-1, with unresolved D. The TCR originated in a male donor in good health and CMV-seropositive. Sequenced: PBMCs. Here the CDR3 DNA reads TGTGCCAGCAGCTCCGAGGTCATGAACACTGAAGCTTTCTTT. This codes for CASSSEVMNTEAFF.